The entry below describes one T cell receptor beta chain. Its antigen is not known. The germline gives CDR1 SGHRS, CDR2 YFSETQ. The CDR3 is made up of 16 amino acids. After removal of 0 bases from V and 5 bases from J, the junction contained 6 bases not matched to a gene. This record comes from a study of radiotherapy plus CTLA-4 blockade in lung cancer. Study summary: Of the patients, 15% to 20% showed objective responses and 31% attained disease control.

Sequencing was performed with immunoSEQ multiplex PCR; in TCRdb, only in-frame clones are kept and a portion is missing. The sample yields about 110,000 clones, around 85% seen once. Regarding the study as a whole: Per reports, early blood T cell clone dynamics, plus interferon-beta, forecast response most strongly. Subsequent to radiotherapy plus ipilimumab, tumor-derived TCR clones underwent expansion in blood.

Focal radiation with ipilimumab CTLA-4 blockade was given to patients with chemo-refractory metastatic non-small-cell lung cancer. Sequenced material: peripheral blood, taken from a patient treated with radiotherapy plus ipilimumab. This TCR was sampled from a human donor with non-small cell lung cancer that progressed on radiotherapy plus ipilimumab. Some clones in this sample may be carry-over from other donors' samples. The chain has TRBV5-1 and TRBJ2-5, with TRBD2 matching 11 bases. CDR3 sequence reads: CASSLVAGGPEETQYF. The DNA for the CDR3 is TGCGCCAGCAGCTTGGTAGCGGGGGGGCCGGAGGAGACCCAGTACTTC.